Shown below are 10 T cell receptor beta chains from a single sample sequenced in a study of cytomegalovirus exposure and HLA in healthy donors. The PCR employed 60 Vbeta primers together with 13 Jbeta primers. Profiled with immunoSEQ multiplex PCR; TCRdb holds only in-frame clones, not every one. Of 95,000 to 130,000 clones detected, about 76% appear once; the ten largest clones hold under 5%. Material: PBMCs. These receptor sequences come from a woman aged 25 to 39 in good health and CMV-seronegative.

The CDR3 spells CASAPQDTGELFF. DNA for the CDR3: TGCGCCAGCGCGCCTCAGGACACCGGGGAGCTGTTTTTT. V gene TRBV4-1 combines with J gene TRBJ2-2; D is undetermined. Trimming left V 8 bases short and J 3 bases short, with 10 bases between. Germline loops: CDR1 MGHRA, CDR2 YSYEKL. The CDR3 has 13 residues.

V gene TRBV5-1 combines with J gene TRBJ2-3; no clear D gene. This CDR3 has 14 residues. Germline V gene data show CDR1 as SGHRS and CDR2 as YFSETQ. The ends were cut back, 0 bases at V and 1 base at J, with 6 bases in the middle. In nucleotides, the CDR3 is TGCGCCAGCAGCTTGGTAGCTGGCACAGATACGCAGTATTTT. This translates into CASSLVAGTDTQYF.

The V and J genes are TRBV30 and TRBJ2-1; 9 nucleotides line up with TRBD2. The V and J ends lost 0 bases and 7 bases, in that order; junction bases with no gene match: 7. Germline V CDR1 and CDR2: GTSNPN, SVGIG (reference sequence). The CDR3 is made up of 15 amino acids. DNA for the CDR3: TGTGCCTGGAGTGTACTAAGCGGGAGGAGAAATGAGCAGTTCTTC. Its protein is CAWSVLSGRRNEQFF.

The V call is TRBV5-1, the J call TRBJ2-5; a possible D gene is TRBD2 (5 bases). The CDR3 contains 14 residues. V lost 7 bases to trimming and J lost 4 bases, with 17 bases between them. CDR1 SGHRS and CDR2 YFSETQ come from the germline V gene. The CDR3 here is CASVDHRRGETQYF. The CDR3, as DNA: TGCGCCAGCGTAGACCATCGTCGGGGAGAGACCCAGTACTTC.

Written as DNA, the CDR3 is TGCGCCAGCAGCTTGGTGTTACTAGCGGAACCACACCTCACAGATACGCAGTATTTT. Translated, it gives CASSLVLLAEPHLTDTQYF. The chain joins TRBV5-1 to TRBJ2-3, with TRBD2 identical over 8 bases. This CDR3 spans 19 amino acids. Losses at the gene ends were 0 bases for V and 2 bases for J; bases not matched to a gene: 14. Germline assignment: CDR1 SGHRS and CDR2 YFSETQ.

This clone turned up a few times. The V gene is TRBV6-1, the J gene TRBJ2-2, with a tentative D call TRBD1 (6 bases). The germline V and J ends were trimmed by 6 bases and 5 bases, with 16 bases remaining between them. This CDR3 contains 15 residues. Germline lookup yields CDR1 MNHNS and CDR2 SASEGT. The CDR3 is CASRAIGGTTGELFF. The DNA for the CDR3 is TGTGCCAGCAGAGCAATAGGGGGAACAACCGGGGAGCTGTTTTTT.

About this clone: An end of the junction differs from the germline gene, which may be a read error. This chain joins TRBV7-9 and TRBJ1-1, with a weak D call TRBD1 (5 bases). The CDR3 totals 13 residues. Germline CDR1 reads SEHNR; CDR2 reads FQNEAQ (reference sequence). Here the CDR3 DNA reads TGTTCCAGCAGTCAGGGTAGGGACACTGAAGCTTTCTTT. Its translation is CSSSQGRDTEAFF.

V and J are TRBV27 and TRBJ2-7; TRBD2 matches at 12 bases. The V segment lost 3 bases and the J segment 2 bases; nucleotides outside the gene matches: 5. This CDR3 is 16 amino acids long. Germline V lookup: CDR1 MNHEY, CDR2 SMNVEV (reference sequence). This CDR3 reads CASSFLTSGSTYEQYF. The CDR3 nucleotides read TGTGCCAGCAGTTTTCTGACTAGCGGGAGTACCTACGAGCAGTACTTC.

The rearrangement joins TRBV5-1 to TRBJ2-7; a possible D gene is TRBD1 (6 bases). V lost 6 bases and J lost 5, with 18 bases in between. Germline V gene sequence: CDR1 SGHRS, CDR2 YFSETQ. The CDR3 covers 14 residues. The CDR3 nucleotides read TGCGCCAGCAAGGTACAGGGCAATAAGGACGAGCAGTACTTC. It codes for CASKVQGNKDEQYF.

The chain couples TRBV29-1 to TRBJ2-6; 13 bases match TRBD2. V dropped 0 bases and J dropped 4; count of bases not matched to a gene: 6. CDR3 length equals 18 residues. CDR1 and CDR2 (germline): SQVTM, ANQGSEA. The CDR3 DNA reads as TGCAGCGTTGAAGAAGGACTAGCGGGAGCGTCGGGGGCCAACGTCCTGACTTTC. As protein: CSVEEGLAGASGANVLTF.